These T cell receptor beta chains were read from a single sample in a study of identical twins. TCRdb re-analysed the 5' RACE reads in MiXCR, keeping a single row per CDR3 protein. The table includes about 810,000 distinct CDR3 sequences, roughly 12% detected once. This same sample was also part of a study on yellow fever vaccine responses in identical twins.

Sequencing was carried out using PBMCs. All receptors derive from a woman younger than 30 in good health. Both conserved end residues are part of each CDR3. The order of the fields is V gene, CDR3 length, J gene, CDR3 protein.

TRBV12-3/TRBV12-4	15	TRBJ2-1	CASSFRGDSRGEQFF
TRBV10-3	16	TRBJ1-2	CAITGEVAWANYGYTF
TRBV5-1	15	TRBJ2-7	CASSLEGQISYEQYF
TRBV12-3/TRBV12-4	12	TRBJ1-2	CASSLTGLGYTF
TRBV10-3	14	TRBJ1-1	CAISSNGETSEAFF
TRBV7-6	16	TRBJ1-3	CASSSVPGQGGNTIYF
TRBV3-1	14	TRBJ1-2	CASSQEGIIYGYTF
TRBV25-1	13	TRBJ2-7	CASTGTGINEQYF
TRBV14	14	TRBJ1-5	CASSKQGNNQPQHF
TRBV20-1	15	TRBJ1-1	CSARLPTGAPTEAFF
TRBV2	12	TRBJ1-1	CASSELNTEAFF
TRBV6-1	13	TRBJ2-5	CAGGTSGRETQYF
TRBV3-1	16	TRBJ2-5	CASSPSGGTSEETQYF
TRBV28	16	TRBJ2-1	CASSLAGGRVYNEQFF
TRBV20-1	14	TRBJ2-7	CSAREDLASYEQYF
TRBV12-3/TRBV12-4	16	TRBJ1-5	CASSFSGQGGNQPQHF
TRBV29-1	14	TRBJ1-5	CSVRDSYSNQPQHF
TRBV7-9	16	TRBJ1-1	CASRGTGSLSNTEAFF
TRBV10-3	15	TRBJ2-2	CAIRPQGVDTGELFF
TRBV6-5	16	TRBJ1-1	CASSYSSLGENTEAFF
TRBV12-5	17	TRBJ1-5	CASGSKNRGFGNQPQHF
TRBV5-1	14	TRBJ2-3	CASSSLGRTDTQYF
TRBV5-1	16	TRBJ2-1	CASSLALVASYNEQFF